These 28 T cell receptor beta chains came from one sample sequenced in a study of Graves' ophthalmopathy and Graves' hyperthyroidism. RNA transcripts provided the template for amplifying TCR beta CDR3 regions. HTBI primers were used in a first-round RT-PCR, which preceded a second-round multiplex PCR. TCRdb recomputed calls from the multiplex PCR reads with MiXCR, one row per CDR3 protein. This table holds roughly 700,000 distinct CDR3 sequences, 40% found once. The sequenced material came from peripheral blood. The receptors shown here come from an adult man with Graves' ophthalmopathy.

The chain recombines TRBV10-3 with TRBJ1-3, with a tentative D call TRBD1 (5 bases). Germline CDR1 ENHRY, CDR2 SYGVKD. V was pared by 4 bases and J by 5 bases, with 15 bases between. The CDR3 extends over 15 amino acids. CDR3 protein: CAISAGTSGRNTIYF. CDR3 sequence (DNA): TGTGCCATCAGTGCTGGGACTAGCGGGCGAAACACCATATATTTT.

This rearrangement joins TRBV25-1 to TRBJ2-6; D is undetermined. CDR1 is MGHDK and CDR2 is SYGVNS in the germline V gene. V lost 9 bases to trimming and J lost 4 bases, with 16 bases between them. The CDR3 has 15 amino acids. DNA of the CDR3: TGTGCCAGTAGTATGGTGCCGACAGGGGCCAACGTCCTGACTTTC. Translating it yields CASSMVPTGANVLTF.

This clonotype was observed at least ten times. The rearrangement joins TRBV20-1 to TRBJ1-4; no definite D call. The germline V gene encodes CDR1 DFQATT and CDR2 SNEGSKA (reference sequence). CDR3 length: 13 residues. Trimming took off 0 bases at V and 10 bases at J, with 12 bases between the two ends. CDR3 coding DNA: TGCAGTGCTAGAGATACAATAACCTCAAAACTGTTTTTT. As protein: CSARDTITSKLFF.

The sample holds many counts of this clonotype. V gene TRBV29-1 combines with J gene TRBJ1-1, with D hard to call. The CDR3 covers 12 residues. Deletions cut 7 bases from V and 4 bases from J, with 13 bases between. Germline V gene lookup returns CDR1 SQVTM and CDR2 ANQGSEA. CDR3 bases: TGCAGCGCCACCACGGAGGTCACTGAAGCTTTCTTT. Translated: CSATTEVTEAFF.

This clonotype was observed a few times. J is TRBJ1-1 and V is TRBV5-6, with D possibly TRBD1 on 5 matching bases. V was shortened by 3 bases and J by 3 bases, with 12 bases between the two germline ends. The length of the CDR3 is 14 residues. Germline CDR1 SGHDT, CDR2 YYEEEE. In DNA, the CDR3 is TGTGCCAGCAGCTCCTCCGGGACGCACACTGAAGCTTTCTTT. Translating it yields CASSSSGTHTEAFF.

There are many counts of this clonotype. The chain couples TRBV24-1 to TRBJ1-1, with D perhaps TRBD1 (5 bases). CDR3 size: 12 residues. Per the germline V gene, CDR1 is KGHDR and CDR2 is SFDVKD. Trimming removed 7 bases at V and 3 bases at J, with 8 bases between. CDR3: CATSGAYTEAFF. The CDR3 DNA reads TGTGCCACCAGCGGGGCTTACACTGAAGCTTTCTTT.

The J gene is TRBJ1-1, the V gene TRBV7-9; D perhaps matches TRBD1 (5 bases). V was pared by 5 bases and J by 10 bases, with 23 bases between. Germline values: CDR1 SEHNR, CDR2 FQNEAQ (reference sequence). This CDR3 contains 15 residues. This CDR3 reads CASSLSPDIASLAFF. CDR3 DNA: TGTGCCAGCAGCCTATCCCCGGACATCGCTAGTTTAGCTTTCTTT.

V is TRBV29-1 and J is TRBJ1-4; D is undetermined. The CDR3 extends over 14 amino acids. V lost 0 bases to trimming and J lost 8 bases, with 13 bases between them. Germline V gene lookup returns CDR1 SQVTM and CDR2 ANQGSEA. Here the CDR3 DNA reads TGCAGCGTTGAAGACCGAAACACCGGGGAAAAACTGTTTTTT. It encodes CSVEDRNTGEKLFF.

The V and J genes are TRBV29-1 and TRBJ2-5; a weak D match, TRBD1 (6 bases). The CDR3 is 14 amino acids. Germline-derived CDR1 and CDR2 are SQVTM and ANQGSEA. Trimming shortened V by 4 bases and J by 2 bases, and 14 bases separated the two germline ends. CDR3 protein: CSVGGLTAQETQYF. The CDR3 DNA is TGCAGCGTTGGGGGGCTGACAGCGCAAGAGACCCAGTACTTC.

The gene calls are TRBV7-9 and TRBJ2-7, with D possibly being TRBD1 (6 bases). Trimming shortened V by 5 bases and J by 5 bases, and 19 bases separated the two germline ends. The CDR3 runs 15 residues. CDR1 is SEHNR and CDR2 is FQNEAQ in the germline V gene (reference sequence). The DNA for the CDR3 is TGTGCCAGCAGCCAAGACGTGGGACAAAGCGACGAGCAGTACTTC. This encodes CASSQDVGQSDEQYF.

J is TRBJ2-3 and V is TRBV11-2; the D is unclear. The CDR3 spans 14 residues. Trimming removed 0 bases at V and 8 bases at J, with 12 bases between. Germline V CDR1 and CDR2: SGHAT, FQNNGV. The CDR3 loop is CASSLDRRHFTQYF. DNA for the CDR3: TGTGCCAGCAGCTTAGATCGGAGACATTTTACGCAGTATTTT.

The sample holds a few counts of this clonotype. This sequence joins TRBV9 and TRBJ2-5; TRBD2 matches 12 bases. Germline loops: CDR1 SGDLS, CDR2 YYNGEE. V gave up 3 bases and J gave up 2 bases; unmatched junction bases: 5. The CDR3 runs 16 residues. The CDR3 nucleotides read TGTGCCAGCAGCGGTAGACTAGCGGGGGATCAAGAGACCCAGTACTTC. This translates into CASSGRLAGDQETQYF.

A few counts support this clonotype. The chain employs TRBV6-1 and TRBJ1-2, with no clear D. This CDR3 has 13 amino acids. Germline-derived CDR1 and CDR2 are MNHNS and SASEGT. Trimming pared 2 bases from V and 6 bases from J, leaving 10 bases between. The CDR3 DNA is TGTGCCAGCAGTGAAATTAGGGCAGATGGCTACACCTTC. Amino acids: CASSEIRADGYTF.

This chain links TRBV9 with TRBJ2-2; 9 bases line up with TRBD1. V was clipped by 1 base and J by 4 bases; unmatched bases: 2. The CDR3 loop spans 15 amino acids. Per the germline V gene, CDR1 is SGDLS and CDR2 is YYNGEE. This CDR3 reads CASSVWTGATGELFF. The DNA of the CDR3 is TGTGCCAGCAGCGTATGGACAGGGGCCACCGGGGAGCTGTTTTTT.

The table lists this clonotype with a few counts. One end of the junction is discordant with germline, which a read error may explain. The chain couples TRBV19 to TRBJ2-5; no reliable D call. The germline CDR1 and CDR2 sequences are LNHDA and SQIVND (reference sequence). This CDR3 region has 15 residues. The CDR3 nucleotides are TGTGCCAGTAGTATAGGTTATCGGCGACAAGGGACCCAGTACTTC. Amino acid sequence: CASSIGYRRQGTQYF.

As for this clonotype: One end of the junction fails to match germline, which may point to a read error. The rearrangement joins TRBV10-3 to TRBJ1-2, with D maybe TRBD1 (6 bases). Per the germline V gene, CDR1 is ENHRY and CDR2 is SYGVKD. CDR3 length: 14 residues. This CDR3 reads CASSIGQSNYGYTF. The DNA of the CDR3 is TGTGCCAGCAGTATTGGACAGAGTAACTATGGCTACACCTTC.

This clonotype was recorded a few times. This chain links TRBV20-1 with TRBJ1-2, with unresolved D. The V gene's germline CDR1 is DFQATT and CDR2 SNEGSKA (reference sequence). CDR3 length equals 16 residues. Trimming left V 0 bases short and J 2 bases short, with 16 bases between. Written as DNA, the CDR3 is TGCAGTGCTAGAGACGCGGCGCAGGTCCTAAACTATGGCTACACCTTC. Its protein is CSARDAAQVLNYGYTF.

CDR3 amino acids: CASSKGQGPDEQYF. In DNA, the CDR3 is TGTGCCAGCAGCAAGGGACAGGGGCCGGACGAGCAGTACTTC. V usage is TRBV7-9 and J usage is TRBJ2-7; 10 nucleotides align to TRBD1. With 5 bases clipped from V and 5 bases from J, the junction kept 6 bases outside the gene matches. CDR3 size: 14 residues. The V gene's germline CDR1 is SEHNR and CDR2 FQNEAQ (reference sequence).

Regarding this clonotype: The junction departs from the called germline gene at one end, perhaps through a read error. This sequence joins TRBV29-1 and TRBJ1-2; the D gene is possibly TRBD1 (5 bases). The CDR3 totals 14 residues. The V gene's germline CDR1 is SQVTM and CDR2 ANQGSEA. The CDR3 bases are TGCAGCGTTGAAGTTTCCAGGGAGAACTATGGCCACATCTTC. Protein product: CSVEVSRENYGHIF.

In this sample, this clonotype turned up many times. The rearrangement uses TRBV7-9 and TRBJ2-7; tentative D call: TRBD2 (6 bases). Germline V gives CDR1 SEHNR, CDR2 FQNEAQ (reference sequence). This CDR3 has 14 amino acids. V dropped 6 bases and J dropped 5 bases, with 17 bases sitting between them. CDR3 residues: CASSIMAGSHEQYF. The CDR3 DNA reads as TGTGCCAGCAGTATTATGGCGGGATCCCACGAGCAGTACTTC.

This clonotype was detected ten times or more. The rearrangement joins TRBV7-9 to TRBJ1-6; tentative D call: TRBD1 (6 bases). Germline V gene data show CDR1 as SEHNR and CDR2 as FQNEAQ (reference sequence). The CDR3 is 14 amino acids. V was cut by 6 bases and J by 3 bases, with 9 bases left in between. The CDR3: CASSPTGYNSPLHF. CDR3 sequence (DNA): TGTGCCAGCAGTCCGACAGGCTATAATTCACCCCTCCACTTT.

This clonotype was detected ten times or more. V and J are TRBV25-1 and TRBJ2-2; 8 positions agree with TRBD1. Germline V gene sequence: CDR1 MGHDK, CDR2 SYGVNS. The CDR3 runs to 15 residues. Unmatched junction bases numbered 0, after V lost 3 bases and J lost 0 bases. CDR3 loop: CASSEDRANTGELFF. The CDR3 DNA sequence: TGTGCCAGCAGTGAGGACAGGGCGAACACCGGGGAGCTGTTTTTT. The entire variable domain, with the rest obtained from reference TRBV25-1 and TRBJ2-2, is as follows: EADIYQTPRYLVIGTGKKITLECSQTMGHDKMYWYQQDPGMELHLIHYSYGVNSTEKGDLSSESTVSRIRTEHFPLTLESARPSHTSQYLCASSEDRANTGELFFGEGSRLTVL.

This clonotype was recorded many times. V usage is TRBV10-3 and J usage is TRBJ1-2; TRBD1 agrees at 12 bases. CDR3 length equals 14 residues. Germline CDR1 and CDR2: ENHRY and SYGVKD. Trimming took 6 bases from V and 9 from J; bases not matched to a gene: 8. Written as DNA, the CDR3 is TGTGCCATCAGGGCCTCGGGACAGGGGGCGAGCTACACCTTC. Protein: CAIRASGQGASYTF.

This clonotype was seen repeatedly, ten times or more. The chain uses TRBV10-3 and TRBJ2-6; D is possibly TRBD1 or TRBD2 (5 bases each). Germline V gene lookup returns CDR1 ENHRY and CDR2 SYGVKD. Trimming pared 10 bases from V and 1 base from J, leaving 17 bases between. This CDR3 region has 16 residues. The CDR3 sequence: CASRPGTPSGANVLTF. DNA for the CDR3: TGTGCCAGCAGACCCGGGACGCCGTCTGGGGCCAACGTCCTGACTTTC.

This rearrangement joins TRBV20-1 to TRBJ2-7, with D perhaps matching TRBD1 or TRBD2 (5 bases each). This CDR3 is built from 13 residues. V lost 4 bases, J lost 3 bases, and 13 bases lay in between. The germline CDR1 and CDR2 sequences are DFQATT and SNEGSKA (reference sequence). The chain's CDR3 is CSAKGTLGYEQYF. The CDR3, as DNA: TGCAGTGCTAAAGGGACGCTAGGCTACGAGCAGTACTTC.

Notes on this clonotype: A much larger clone sits a single nucleotide away, making a read error possible. The chain joins TRBV11-2 to TRBJ2-7, with 7 bases matching TRBD1. This CDR3 spans 15 amino acids. Unmatched junction bases numbered 11, after V lost 6 bases and J lost 3 bases. Germline CDR1 SGHAT, CDR2 FQNNGV. The CDR3 DNA sequence: TGTGCCAGCAGTCAAGCCAGGGGGAACTACTACGAGCAGTACTTC. Protein product: CASSQARGNYYEQYF.

This clonotype was counted between two and nine times. The chain joins TRBV25-1 to TRBJ2-7, with 7 bases aligning to TRBD1. The CDR3 runs to 16 residues. With V trimmed by 1 base and J by 3 bases, 9 bases remained unmatched. Germline CDR1 MGHDK, CDR2 SYGVNS. CDR3 region: CASSELLGTADYEQYF. CDR3 nucleotides: TGTGCCAGCAGTGAATTGTTGGGGACAGCTGACTACGAGCAGTACTTC.

This clonotype appeared a few times. This chain joins TRBV6-5 and TRBJ2-5, with TRBD2 identical over 16 bases. CDR3 size: 15 residues. Trimming removed 6 bases from V and 13 bases from J; junction bases left unmatched: 11. The germline CDR1 and CDR2 sequences are MNHEY and SVGAGI. CDR3 amino acids: CASSRGTSGRGLWYF. The CDR3 DNA sequence: TGTGCCAGCAGCCGAGGGACTAGCGGGAGGGGACTGTGGTACTTC.